What follows are 11 T cell receptor beta chains derived from one specimen sequenced in a study of blood T cell repertoires in COVID-19. TCRdb's copy holds only in-frame clones and misses some; the assay was immunoSEQ multiplex PCR. This table holds some 200,000 clones, over 75% found once. Sample: peripheral blood. The receptors come from a man between 45 and 60 years old with acute or convalescent COVID-19.

The chain recombines TRBV7-2 with TRBJ2-1; D is undetermined. CDR1 is SGHTA, CDR2 FQGNSA, per germline. The CDR3 is made up of 15 amino acids. The ends were cut back, 1 base at V and 6 bases at J, with 13 bases in the middle. The DNA for the CDR3 is TGTGCCAGCAGCTTAGGGAGTCCGGGTTTCAATGAGCAGTTCTTC. Protein: CASSLGSPGFNEQFF.

The chain couples TRBV29-1 to TRBJ2-2; D might be TRBD2 (5 bases). Germline V lookup: CDR1 SQVTM, CDR2 ANQGSEA. Deletions cut 5 bases from V and 1 base from J, with 14 bases between. The length of the CDR3 is 15 residues. The DNA for the CDR3 is TGCAGCGTTAACCCCGGGGAGAGGAACACCGGGGAGCTGTTTTTT. It codes for CSVNPGERNTGELFF.

As concerns this clone: The same CDR3 arises from other DNA sequences in this sample as well. The gene calls are TRBV11-2 and TRBJ1-2; 12 bases align to TRBD1. V dropped 2 bases and J dropped 4; count of bases not matched to a gene: 11. Germline CDR1 reads SGHAT; CDR2 reads FQNNGV. This CDR3 has 18 residues. CDR3 coding DNA: TGTGCCAGCAGCTTAAGGGGGGGACAGGGGGCGCGTGGCTATGGCTACACCTTC. Residues: CASSLRGGQGARGYGYTF. Combining the CDR3 with reference TRBV11-2 and TRBJ1-2 gives the whole variable domain EAGVAQSPRYKIIEKRQSVAFWCNPISGHATLYWYQQILGQGPKLLIQFQNNGVVDDSQLPKDRFSAERLKGVDSTLKIQPAKLEDSAVYLCASSLRGGQGARGYGYTFGSGTRLTVV.

This clone was recorded once. The chain joins TRBV27 to TRBJ2-2; 12 nucleotides align to TRBD2. CDR1 is MNHEY, CDR2 SMNVEV, per germline (reference sequence). J lost 3 bases, V lost 3 bases, and 8 bases had no gene match. This CDR3 has 18 amino acids. The CDR3 sequence is CASSFKLAGGRYTGELFF. The CDR3 bases are TGTGCCAGCAGTTTTAAACTAGCGGGGGGCCGATACACCGGGGAGCTGTTTTTT.

The chain carries TRBV9 and TRBJ2-1; D remains ambiguous. This CDR3 is 14 amino acids long. In germline, CDR1 is SGDLS, CDR2 YYNGEE. The V gene lost 4 bases and the J gene lost 4 bases, with 12 bases spanning the gap. The CDR3 here is CASSPRSAYNEQFF. The CDR3 DNA sequence: TGTGCCAGCAGCCCAAGGAGCGCTTACAATGAGCAGTTCTTC.

Concerning this clone: Distinct nucleotide sequences in the sample also encode this CDR3. V and J are TRBV19 and TRBJ1-1; no clear D. Germline CDR1 is LNHDA and CDR2 is SQIVND (reference sequence). V was shortened by 1 base and J by 2 bases, with 5 bases between the two germline ends. This CDR3 has 13 amino acids. The CDR3 sequence: CASSIGANTEAFF. The CDR3 DNA is TGTGCCAGTAGTATAGGAGCTAACACTGAAGCTTTCTTT.

The rearrangement uses TRBV7-9 and TRBJ1-4; D gene unclear. Trimming stripped 2 bases from V and 6 bases from J, with 10 bases between. The CDR3 spans 14 residues. The germline CDR1 and CDR2 sequences are SEHNR and FQNEAQ (reference sequence). CDR3 loop: CASSLREEDEKLFF. In DNA, the CDR3 is TGTGCCAGCAGCTTAAGGGAGGAGGATGAAAAACTGTTTTTT. Full variable domain (outside the CDR3, taken from reference TRBV7-9 and TRBJ1-4): DTGVSQNPRHKITKRGQNVTFRCDPISEHNRLYWYRQTLGQGPEFLTYFQNEAQLEKSRLLSDRFSAERPKGSFSTLEIQRTEQGDSAMYLCASSLREEDEKLFFGSGTQLSVL.

In DNA form, the CDR3 reads TGTGCCACCAGTACCCTAGCGGGACACACAGATACGCAGTATTTT. It is translated as CATSTLAGHTDTQYF. The V and J genes are TRBV24-1 and TRBJ2-3, with TRBD2 matching 9 bases. The ends lost 6 bases at V and 2 bases at J; junction bases unmatched: 5. This CDR3 region has 15 residues. CDR1 KGHDR and CDR2 SFDVKD come from the germline V gene.

This clone is a singleton in its sample. The chain has TRBV7-2 and TRBJ2-5; 12 bases align to TRBD2. The CDR3 is made up of 15 amino acids. With 8 bases clipped from V and 5 bases from J, the junction kept 9 bases outside the gene matches. Germline V gene data show CDR1 as SGHTA and CDR2 as FQGNSA. CDR3 DNA sequence: TGTGCCAGCGTCCCTAGCGGGAGGGCAGGGGAGACCCAGTACTTC. Residues: CASVPSGRAGETQYF.

V usage is TRBV27 and J usage is TRBJ2-1; perhaps TRBD2 as D (6 bases). The CDR3 is made up of 14 amino acids. The V and J ends lost 4 bases and 8 bases respectively, with 15 bases between them. Germline assignment: CDR1 MNHEY and CDR2 SMNVEV (reference sequence). CDR3 region: CASSYREPHHEQFF. CDR3 DNA: TGTGCCAGCAGTTACCGGGAGCCCCACCATGAGCAGTTCTTC.

The V and J genes are TRBV29-1 and TRBJ2-7, with D tentatively TRBD1 (5 bases). Trimming shortened V by 4 bases and J by 4 bases, and 32 bases separated the two germline ends. The CDR3 has 19 residues. Germline CDR1 reads SQVTM; CDR2 reads ANQGSEA. DNA for the CDR3: TGCAGCGTTGTGTTTGGTCTCGAAGTAAGAGGACATACGAGATACGAGCAGTACTTC. Translating gives CSVVFGLEVRGHTRYEQYF.